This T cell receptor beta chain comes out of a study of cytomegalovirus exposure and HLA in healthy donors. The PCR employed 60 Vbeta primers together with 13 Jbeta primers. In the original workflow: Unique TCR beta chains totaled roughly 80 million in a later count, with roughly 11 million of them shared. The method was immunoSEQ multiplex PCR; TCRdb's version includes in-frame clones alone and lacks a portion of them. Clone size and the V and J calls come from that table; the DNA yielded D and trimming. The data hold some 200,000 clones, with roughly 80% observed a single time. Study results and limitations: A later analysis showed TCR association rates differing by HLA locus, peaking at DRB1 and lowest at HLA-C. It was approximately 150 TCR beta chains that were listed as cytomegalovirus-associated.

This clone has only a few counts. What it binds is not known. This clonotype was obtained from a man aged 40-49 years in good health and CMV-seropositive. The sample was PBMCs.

CDR3 residues: CASSLDQGSAFF. The CDR3 nucleotides read TGTGCCAGCAGCTTAGATCAGGGATCAGCTTTCTTT. The chain uses TRBV11-2 and TRBJ1-1; D perhaps matches TRBD1 (5 bases). Germline lookup yields CDR1 SGHAT and CDR2 FQNNGV. This CDR3 has 12 amino acids. V gave up 0 bases and J gave up 10 bases, with 9 bases separating them.